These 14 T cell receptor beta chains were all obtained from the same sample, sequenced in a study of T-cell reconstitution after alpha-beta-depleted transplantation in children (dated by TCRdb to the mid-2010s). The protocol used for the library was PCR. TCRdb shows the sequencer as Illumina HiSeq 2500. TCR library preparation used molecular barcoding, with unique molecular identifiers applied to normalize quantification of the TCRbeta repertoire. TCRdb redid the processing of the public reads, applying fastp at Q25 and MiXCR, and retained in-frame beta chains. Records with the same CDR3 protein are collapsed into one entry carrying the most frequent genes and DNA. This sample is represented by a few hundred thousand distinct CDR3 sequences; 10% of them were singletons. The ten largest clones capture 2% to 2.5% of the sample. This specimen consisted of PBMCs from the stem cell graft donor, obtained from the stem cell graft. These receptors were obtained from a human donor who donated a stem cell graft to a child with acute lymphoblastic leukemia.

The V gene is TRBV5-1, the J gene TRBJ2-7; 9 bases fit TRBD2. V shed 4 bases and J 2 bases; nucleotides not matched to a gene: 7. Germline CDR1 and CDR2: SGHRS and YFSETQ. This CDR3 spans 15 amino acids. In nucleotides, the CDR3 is TGCGCCAGCAGCCTCCTAGCGGGGCTGACCTACGAGCAGTACTTC. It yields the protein CASSLLAGLTYEQYF. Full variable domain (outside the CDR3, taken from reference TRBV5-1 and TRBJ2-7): KAGVTQTPRYLIKTRGQQVTLSCSPISGHRSVSWYQQTPGQGLQFLFEYFSETQRNKGNFPGRFSGRQFSNSRSEMNVSTLELGDSALYLCASSLLAGLTYEQYFGPGTRLTVT.

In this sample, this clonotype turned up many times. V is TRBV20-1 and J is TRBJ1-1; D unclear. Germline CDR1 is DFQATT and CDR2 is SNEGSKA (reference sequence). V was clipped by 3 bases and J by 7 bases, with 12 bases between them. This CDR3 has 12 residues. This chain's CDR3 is CSASPSGVEAFF. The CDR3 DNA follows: TGCAGTGCTAGCCCGTCTGGTGTTGAAGCTTTCTTT.

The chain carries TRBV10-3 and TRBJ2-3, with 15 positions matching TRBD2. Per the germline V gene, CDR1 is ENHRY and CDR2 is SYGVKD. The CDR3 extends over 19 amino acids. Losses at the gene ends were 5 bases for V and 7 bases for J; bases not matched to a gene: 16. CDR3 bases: TGTGCCATCAGTCCCTCCCCCGGGACTAGCGGGAGGACGCACAATACGCAGTATTTT. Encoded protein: CAISPSPGTSGRTHNTQYF.

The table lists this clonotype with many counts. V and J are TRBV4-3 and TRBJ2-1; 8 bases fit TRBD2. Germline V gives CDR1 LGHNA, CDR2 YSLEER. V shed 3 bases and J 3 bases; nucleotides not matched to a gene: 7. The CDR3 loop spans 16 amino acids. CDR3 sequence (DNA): TGCGCCAGCAGCCAGGCGGATAGCGGGAACTACAATGAGCAGTTCTTC. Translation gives CASSQADSGNYNEQFF.

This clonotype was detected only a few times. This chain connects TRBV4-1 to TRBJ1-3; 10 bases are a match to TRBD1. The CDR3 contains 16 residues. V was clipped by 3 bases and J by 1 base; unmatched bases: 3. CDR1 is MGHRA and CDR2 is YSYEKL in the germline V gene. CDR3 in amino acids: CASSQDRGSSGNTIYF. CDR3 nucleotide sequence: TGCGCCAGCAGCCAGGACAGGGGGTCTTCTGGAAACACCATATATTTT.

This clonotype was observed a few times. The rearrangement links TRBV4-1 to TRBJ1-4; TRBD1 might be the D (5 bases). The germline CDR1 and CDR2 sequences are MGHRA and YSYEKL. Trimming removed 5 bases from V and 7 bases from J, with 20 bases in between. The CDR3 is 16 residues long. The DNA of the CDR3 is TGCGCCAGCAGCTCCCTCATGAGTAGGGACGCTGAAAAACTGTTTTTT. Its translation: CASSSLMSRDAEKLFF.

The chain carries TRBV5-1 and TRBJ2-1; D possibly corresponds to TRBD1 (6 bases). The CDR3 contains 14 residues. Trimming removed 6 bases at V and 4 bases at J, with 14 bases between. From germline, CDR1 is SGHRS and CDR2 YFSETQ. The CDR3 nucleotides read TGCGCCAGCACAACTGGACAGAGTTACAATGAGCAGTTCTTC. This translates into CASTTGQSYNEQFF.

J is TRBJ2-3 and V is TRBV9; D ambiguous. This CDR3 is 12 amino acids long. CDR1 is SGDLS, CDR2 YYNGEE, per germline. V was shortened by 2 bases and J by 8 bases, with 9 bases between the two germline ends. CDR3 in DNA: TGTGCCAGCAGCGTCACCGAGTCTACGCAGTATTTT. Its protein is CASSVTESTQYF.

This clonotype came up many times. The CDR3 sequence: CASSLGGGSYEQYF. The CDR3 region has the DNA TGTGCCAGCAGTTTAGGGGGTGGATCCTACGAGCAGTACTTC. This chain joins TRBV12-3 or TRBV12-4 and TRBJ2-7; D is ambiguous. Deletions cut 1 base from V and 1 base from J, with 8 bases between. This CDR3 is 14 amino acids long.

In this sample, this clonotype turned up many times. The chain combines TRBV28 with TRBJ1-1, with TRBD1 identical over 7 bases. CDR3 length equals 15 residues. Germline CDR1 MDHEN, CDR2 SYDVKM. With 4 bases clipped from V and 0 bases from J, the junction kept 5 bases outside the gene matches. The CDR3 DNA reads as TGTGCCAGCAGTTCTTACAGGGGTCTGAACACTGAAGCTTTCTTT. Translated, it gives CASSSYRGLNTEAFF.

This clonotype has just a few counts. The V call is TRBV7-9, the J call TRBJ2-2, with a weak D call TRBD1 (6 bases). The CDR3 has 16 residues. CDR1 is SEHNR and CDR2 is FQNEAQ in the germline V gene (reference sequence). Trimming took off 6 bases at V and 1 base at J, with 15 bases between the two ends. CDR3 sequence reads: CASRLLTGVNTGELFF. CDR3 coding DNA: TGTGCCAGCAGACTCCTGACAGGAGTGAACACCGGGGAGCTGTTTTTT.

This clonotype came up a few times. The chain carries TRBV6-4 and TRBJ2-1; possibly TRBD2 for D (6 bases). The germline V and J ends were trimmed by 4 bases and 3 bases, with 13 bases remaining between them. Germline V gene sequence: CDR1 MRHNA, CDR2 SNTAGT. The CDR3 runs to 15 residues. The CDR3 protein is CASSARGGDYNEQFF. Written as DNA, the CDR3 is TGTGCCAGCAGTGCCCGAGGAGGGGACTACAATGAGCAGTTCTTC.

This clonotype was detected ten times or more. The CDR3 nucleotides read TGTGCCAGCAGTTTAGGGACTAGCTACAATGAGCAGTTCTTC. It codes for CASSLGTSYNEQFF. The chain is built from TRBV27 and TRBJ2-1; 8 nucleotides match TRBD2. V lost 2 bases to trimming and J lost 3 bases; unmatched junction nucleotides: 0. From germline, CDR1 is MNHEY and CDR2 SMNVEV (reference sequence). This CDR3 has 14 residues.

For the CDR3, the DNA is TGCGCCAGCAGCTATTCGGGACAGCCGAACACTGAAGCTTTCTTT. Protein product: CASSYSGQPNTEAFF. The rearrangement uses TRBV5-1 and TRBJ1-1; TRBD1 aligns across 7 bases. CDR3 size: 15 residues. With V trimmed by 3 bases and J by 1 base, 6 bases remained unmatched. Germline CDR1 is SGHRS and CDR2 is YFSETQ.